This T cell receptor beta chain comes out of a study of blood T cell repertoires in COVID-19. The V gene end was trimmed by 4 bases and the J gene end by 7 bases; junction bases not matched to a gene: 4. The CDR3 totals 14 residues. The V gene's germline CDR1 is SGHRS and CDR2 YFSETQ. The authors' processing: By means of reference gene primer amplification, nucleated cell counts were estimated. This table comes from immunoSEQ multiplex PCR, and its TCRdb copy is limited to in-frame clones, with some not included. V and J calls and clone size follow that table, whereas D and trimming were derived from the DNA. The sample has roughly 320,000 clones; 85% to 90% are singletons.

The TCR originated in a man aged 25-40 years who had recovered from COVID-19. V is TRBV5-1 and J is TRBJ2-1; 11 positions match TRBD1. The specimen sequenced was PBMCs or T cells enriched from blood (not recorded which). CDR3 protein: CASSQGQGENEQFF. In nucleotides, the CDR3 is TGCGCCAGCAGCCAGGGACAGGGGGAGAATGAGCAGTTCTTC.